This entry concerns a single T cell receptor (beta chain). In this sample, this clone turned up a few times. No antigen is known for it. Per-nucleotide qualities are absent, and no much larger clonotype sits a single base away. The data belong to a study of cytomegalovirus exposure and HLA in healthy donors (dated by TCRdb to about 2017). Turning to the overall study: According to an earlier analysis of 587 of the donors, about 179 million T cells yielded 117 million unique TCR beta sequences and around 300 Gb of sequence data. An early release that covered fewer than 800 HLA-typed donors contained approximately 300 gigabases of sequencing data and 85 million to 100 million unique TCR sequences. Of the roughly 430 genotyped donors, about 84% fell in the genetic ancestry cluster associated with self-reported Caucasian donors. The study aimed to test whether cataloging public T cell receptors could reveal signatures of past pathogen exposure. Using immunosequencing, the study profiled T cell repertoires from fewer than 700 subjects and related those repertoires to cytomegalovirus serostatus. Besides the first cohort of some 670 subjects, a separate validation cohort made up of 90 to 150 different subjects was used. To predict cytomegalovirus infection status, the study combined high-throughput TCR immunosequencing, statistical association of individual TCRs with disease status, and machine learning. In a later analysis, previously published TCR beta repertoires from 550 to 700 donors were re-analyzed and high-resolution HLA genotyping was added so that TCR occurrence patterns could be studied. In the later analysis, no new phenotypic data were used to find candidate immune exposures; instead, reliance was placed on TCR beta sequences and their occurrence across donors. An earlier analysis of approximately 640 of the donors applied high-throughput TCR beta sequencing to assess whether each TCR beta V gene segment acted as functional or pseudogenic. Donor age, sex, ethnicity and CMV serostatus were compiled alongside the repertoire data. A later genetic analysis used genome-wide SNP genotypes for about three fifths of the 666 donors, treating that subset as a discovery cohort. Every repertoire in the discovery cohort had been generated on one and the same sequencing platform. Both class I and class II loci were covered by HLA typing, at four-digit resolution. The number of typed donors differed by locus: about 629-630 for A, B, C, DRB1 and DQB1; 500 to 550 for DQA1; roughly 600 for DPA1; and roughly 470 for DPB1. Five DR-DQ haplotypes were treated as single units for association and clustering because of strong linkage in the cohort. On average, around 230,000 unique TCR beta nucleotide sequences were sequenced per donor among about 400 genotyped donors of the cohort, with 15% to 20% of those sequences being non-productive.

Overall study outcomes, separate from this receptor: Cytomegalovirus status was reported to be diagnosed by the classifier with high specificity and sensitivity in both the original and validation cohorts. HLA typing was unavailable for some donors at each locus, so association tests used only the typed subset. In vitro tests confirmed that a few of the cytomegalovirus-associated TCR beta chains recognize cytomegalovirus antigens. According to a later analysis, TCR association rates differed among HLA loci, with DRB1 alleles showing the most associated TCRs and HLA-C alleles showing the fewest. Some IMGT-functional V segments, including TRBV6-2 and TRBV6-3, could not be distinguished by the 87-base-pair reads and were therefore excluded. According to a later analysis, most CMV-associated TCR beta chains appeared to be HLA-restricted, and the HLA associations seemed to be driven largely by CMV exposure. A group of highly shared sequence variants was considered likely to be a technical artifact of the sequencing pipeline. An association between a missense DCLRE1C variant and V-gene and J-gene trimming of TCR beta chains was found in a later genetic analysis and replicated in an independent cohort. In an earlier analysis of around 600 of the donors, most TCR beta V segments appeared in productive rearrangements about 87% or about 30% of the time, broadly matching IMGT annotations. A further reported finding was that TCR beta sequences accurately predicted the HLA-A and HLA-B alleles for most subjects in the first cohort. The authors suggested that the approach could potentially be generalized to other disease states and immunological phenotypes. At a false discovery rate of 0.05, a later analysis linked fewer than 20,000 TCR beta sequences to specific HLA alleles. Only TCR beta chains were sequenced in this cohort, and the absence of alpha or paired-chain data limited detectable features. Strong co-occurrence of HLA alleles, especially DR and DQ, made assigning TCR associations to individual alleles difficult. The only immune exposure information available for the cohort was CMV serostatus. Most TCR sequences were observed very rarely across donors, whereas some public TCRs were present in many individuals. The study listed approximately 150 TCR beta chains as associated with cytomegalovirus. The earlier analysis of almost 600 of the donors excluded some 16 rarely observed V segments, including chromosome 9 orphons, because counts were too low. Sequencing depth was assumed to be roughly uniform across donors in the presence/absence analyses, though that assumption may not hold. According to a later analysis, parvovirus B19, influenza, CMV and Epstein-Barr virus appeared linked to several top co-occurrence clusters. Correlated functional status among segregating V segments might reflect linkage disequilibrium, but an unknown experimental factor could not be ruled out. In a later genetic analysis, fewer N-insertions in productive TCRs were reported among donors in an Asian-associated ancestry cluster than the roughly 640-donor mean. Compared with equally common non-associated chains, HLA-associated TCR beta chains in a later analysis were more clonally expanded and had lower generation probabilities.

The cohort consisted of more than 650 healthy bone marrow donors. At the time of sampling, all cohort members were nominally healthy, though unrecorded immune exposures were likely present. The donor was CMV seropositive and belonged to the group of 250 to 300 seropositive cohort members. A peripheral blood sample was provided by each donor, and peripheral blood mononuclear cells were used for TCR beta sequencing. The Qiagen DNeasy Blood Extraction Kit was used to extract genomic DNA from the blood cell samples. The library was made by the immunoSEQ multiplex PCR assay. For the multiplex PCR, a mixture combining 60 forward primers for TCR Vbeta segments and 13 reverse primers for TCR Jbeta segments was used. The CDR3 region of rearranged TCR beta genes was amplified from genomic DNA by a multiplex PCR assay. The amplified TCR beta libraries were sequenced on the Illumina HiSeq System as 87-base-pair reads. The study's own analysis went as follows. A later analysis counted tens of millions of unique TCR beta chains across the approximately 700 repertoires, and roughly 9.9 million of these chains were shared by at least two donors. Raw reads were error-corrected and collapsed into unique sequences with a nearest-neighbor algorithm that merged closely related sequences to remove PCR and sequencing errors. Alignment of CDR3 sequences to IMGT reference sequences was used to assign V, D and J gene segments. For a sequence to be retained, a match of at least six nucleotides to both a V gene segment and a J gene segment was required. A rearrangement counted as productive if the CDR3 had no stop codons and remained in frame with V and J, and every other rearrangement counted as non-productive. CDR3 was defined according to IMGT convention as the region running from the second conserved V-encoded cysteine to the conserved J-encoded phenylalanine. The earlier analysis of about 570 of the donors excluded any sequence lacking an unambiguous match to a single V gene segment. An earlier analysis of approximately 590 of the donors called V segments functional above 56.7% productive rearrangements and segregating when the between-donor standard deviation exceeded 5%. To diagnose cytomegalovirus status from the catalog of TCR beta chain sequences, a statistical classification framework was built. A later analysis assigned V and J genes by comparing TCR nucleotide sequences with IMGT/GENE-DB human TR gene sequences. A later analysis assigned CDR3 sequences and most-parsimonious VDJ recombination scenarios with the TCRdist pipeline. In a later analysis, each TCR beta chain was defined by its CDR3 amino acid sequence together with its V-gene family, and reads lacking a unique V-gene family were excluded. In a later analysis, around 650 highly shared, low-generation-probability nucleotide sequences were removed to address suspected cross-contamination and a sequencing artifact. For each public chain, a later analysis derived a clonal expansion index from normalized ranks of inferred template counts within each repertoire. Generation probabilities in a later analysis came from a VDJ recombination model fitted to out-of-frame rearrangements, and those results were checked against IGoR. In a later analysis, TCR-TCR, TCR-HLA and TCR-CMV co-occurrence was scored with hypergeometric tests, and a repertoire-size bias correction was applied to TCR pairs. A later analysis estimated false discovery rates by permuting HLA or CMV assignments 20 times. In a later analysis, co-occurring TCRs were grouped using DBSCAN, with TCRdist sequence similarity added in when clustering inside HLA-allele-positive subsets. For co-occurrence clustering, repertoires with fewer than 30,000 or more than 120,000 public chains were excluded, along with a handful of repertoires with anomalous nucleotide sharing. Held by TCRdb, this immuneACCESS table contains in-frame sequences only and omits some clones. Under half of the omission traces to an unresolved V gene where checked; the cause of the rest is unknown. V, J and clone size derive from that table, while D and trimming were established from the DNA sequence. Recorded for this sample are tens of thousands of clones; roughly four fifths of them occurred a single time. About 20% of the sample lies in the top ten.

Relative to germline, V is missing 3 bases and J is missing 5 bases, with 6 bases of the junction outside any gene match. The germline V gene encodes CDR1 SGDLS and CDR2 YYNGEE. The CDR3 contains 14 residues, cysteine and phenylalanine counted. The read is trimmed to its CDR3 DNA, 42 bases read in frame from base 1. This sequence was found in a young woman in good health and CMV-seropositive. Recombination joined TRBV9 with TRBJ1-1; 8 of the junction bases match TRBD1. Sequenced: PBMCs. CDR3 sequence: CASSDWTGSTEAFF. The nucleotides are TGTGCCAGCAGCGATTGGACAGGGAGTACTGAAGCTTTCTTT.